A single sample is the source of the 6 T cell receptor beta chains below, sequenced in a study of blood T cell repertoires in COVID-19. Method: immunoSEQ multiplex PCR; TCRdb's copy keeps in-frame clones and lacks some. Here the sample spans approximately 170,000 clones, about four fifths being singletons. The material sequenced was peripheral blood. These receptors originate from a woman of 80 years or more with active or convalescent COVID-19.

The chain uses TRBV19 and TRBJ2-1; TRBD2 agrees at 9 bases. V shed 4 bases and J 3 bases; nucleotides not matched to a gene: 7. CDR3 length: 16 amino acids. CDR1 is LNHDA and CDR2 is SQIVND in the germline V gene (reference sequence). The CDR3 bases are TGTGCCAGTAGTACGCCCCAGCGGGGGGTCTACAATGAGCAGTTCTTC. Translating it yields CASSTPQRGVYNEQFF.

The chain joins TRBV18 to TRBJ1-5, with TRBD1 as a possible D gene (5 bases). The germline CDR1 and CDR2 sequences are KGHSH and LQKENI. Trimming removed 3 bases from V and 6 bases from J, with 15 bases in between. This CDR3 spans 15 amino acids. The DNA of the CDR3 is TGTGCCAGCTCACCGCGGGACTATCAGGGTCAGCCCCAGCATTTT. Translation gives CASSPRDYQGQPQHF.

The chain has TRBV7-2 and TRBJ2-1; no clear D. Trimming stripped 4 bases from V and 7 bases from J, with 8 bases between. CDR3 length: 12 amino acids. Germline CDR1 reads SGHTA; CDR2 reads FQGNSA. The CDR3 DNA reads as TGTGCCAGCAGCTCCCGTCGGAATGAGCAGTTCTTC. Amino acid sequence: CASSSRRNEQFF.

The rearrangement uses TRBV29-1 and TRBJ1-5; the match to TRBD1 covers 8 bases. CDR1 is SQVTM and CDR2 is ANQGSEA in the germline V gene. The CDR3 spans 13 residues. V gave up 6 bases and J gave up 6 bases; unmatched junction bases: 7. The CDR3 here is CSVAGQAGQPQHF. The CDR3 region has the DNA TGCAGCGTGGCGGGACAGGCTGGTCAGCCCCAGCATTTT.

This sequence joins TRBV12-3 or TRBV12-4 and TRBJ2-1, with D possibly TRBD2 on 6 matching bases. V lost 5 bases and J 10 bases, leaving 15 bases between the germline ends. This CDR3 has 13 residues. The CDR3 region is CASSGGLGREQFF. CDR3 bases: TGTGCCAGCAGTGGGGGACTGGGACGGGAGCAGTTCTTC.

In its sample, this clone was seen a few times. The same CDR3 can be traced to other DNA sequences in this sample. V gene TRBV15 combines with J gene TRBJ1-5, with 8 nucleotides matching TRBD1. Losses at the gene ends were 1 base for V and 3 bases for J; bases not matched to a gene: 2. CDR1 and CDR2 from the germline V gene are LNHNV and YYDKDF (reference sequence). The CDR3 runs to 15 residues. The CDR3 sequence: CATSRGDRPNQPQHF. CDR3 in DNA: TGTGCCACCAGCAGAGGGGACAGGCCCAATCAGCCCCAGCATTTT.